These 3 T cell receptor beta chains came from one sample sequenced in a study of response to subunit inactivated influenza vaccine. TCRdb re-called the RT-PCR reads with MiXCR, one entry per CDR3 protein. Counted here are 650,000 or so distinct CDR3 sequences, around 15% occurring once; the ten biggest clones make up approximately 7.6%. The material was PBMCs from blood, obtained 14 to 15 days before vaccination. The receptors here all came from a man aged 50 to 60 who received an inactivated influenza vaccine.

This clonotype occurred a few times. This rearrangement joins TRBV20-1 to TRBJ2-3; 12 nucleotides line up with TRBD2. The length of the CDR3 is 16 residues. V lost 5 bases and J lost 4; bases outside the gene matches: 10. Germline V gene lookup returns CDR1 DFQATT and CDR2 SNEGSKA (reference sequence). The CDR3 coding sequence is TGCAGTGCTTCGGGACTAGCGGGCCCAGGAGCAGATACGCAGTATTTT. It specifies CSASGLAGPGADTQYF.

The chain employs TRBV6-5 and TRBJ2-6; D is unclear. The germline V gene has CDR1 MNHEY and CDR2 SVGAGI. V was pared by 4 bases and J by 0 bases, with 10 bases between. The CDR3 is 16 residues long. In DNA, the CDR3 is TGTGCCAGCAGTTCATCCCTCGTCTCTGGGGCCAACGTCCTGACTTTC. Protein sequence: CASSSSLVSGANVLTF.

There are a few counts of this clonotype. The chain has TRBV4-2 and TRBJ2-2; 10 bases line up with TRBD2. The CDR3 runs to 14 residues. Germline-derived CDR1 and CDR2 are LGHNA and YNFKEQ. The V gene end was trimmed by 0 bases and the J gene end by 13 bases; junction bases not matched to a gene: 5. The CDR3 is CASSQDTSGKVLFF. The CDR3 DNA reads TGTGCCAGCAGCCAAGATACTAGCGGGAAGGTGCTGTTTTTT.